These 29 T cell receptor beta chains share one sample of origin, sequenced in a study of T-cell memory formation after mild COVID-19. One entry per CDR3 protein, called by TCRdb with MiXCR from the 5' RACE reads. This repertoire shows roughly 100,000 distinct CDR3 sequences, approximately 16% found once; its top ten account for roughly two fifths. Sample: PBMCs or a T cell subset sorted from them (not recorded which). The receptors shown here come from a man aged 18 to 30 who had mild COVID-19 (a few samples of this study predate the infection). Cell type and time point are not known.

This clonotype was detected a few times. This sequence joins TRBV6-2 or TRBV6-3 and TRBJ2-4; D is possibly TRBD2 (6 bases). Germline values: CDR1 MNHEY, CDR2 SVGEGT. The CDR3 totals 15 residues. Trimming shortened V by 7 bases and J by 0 bases, and 13 bases separated the two germline ends. The CDR3 coding sequence is TGTGCCAGCACCCCGGGAGCCCAAGCCAAAAACATTCAGTACTTC. It encodes CASTPGAQAKNIQYF.

The V gene is TRBV19, the J gene TRBJ1-5; D gene uncertain. Per the germline V gene, CDR1 is LNHDA and CDR2 is SQIVND (reference sequence). V lost 6 bases and J lost 0, with 18 bases in between. The CDR3 extends over 17 amino acids. The CDR3 DNA is TGTGCCAGTAGACCTACCAGTGGTTGGGATAGCAATCAGCCCCAGCATTTT. As protein: CASRPTSGWDSNQPQHF.

This clonotype has only a few counts. The chain combines TRBV7-6 with TRBJ2-7, with D hard to call. The V gene's germline CDR1 is SGHVS and CDR2 FNYEAQ. This CDR3 region has 13 residues. V was shortened by 3 bases and J by 6 bases, with 12 bases between the two germline ends. CDR3 sequence (DNA): TGTGCCAGCAGCTTCCTACAGACGACCGAGCAGTACGTC. It specifies CASSFLQTTEQYV.

J is TRBJ2-7 and V is TRBV29-1; possible D gene TRBD1, 6 bases. Per the germline V gene, CDR1 is SQVTM and CDR2 is ANQGSEA. The CDR3 runs to 15 residues. V lost 7 bases and J 2 bases, leaving 21 bases between the germline ends. CDR3 DNA sequence: TGCAGCGCCCTGAGCTCCTCACAGGGCGCCTACGAGCAGTACTTC. Translation gives CSALSSSQGAYEQYF.

The chain joins TRBV6-6 to TRBJ2-7; 9 bases are shared with TRBD1. Germline CDR1 reads MNHNY; CDR2 reads SVGAGI (reference sequence). There are 16 residues in the CDR3. V lost 0 bases, J lost 0 bases, and 3 bases stayed unmatched. CDR3 in amino acids: CASSYSRDRVSYEQYF. CDR3 nucleotides: TGTGCCAGCAGTTACTCCCGGGACAGGGTCTCCTACGAGCAGTACTTC.

This clonotype was seen many times. This chain joins TRBV11-1 and TRBJ1-1; D remains ambiguous. Germline assignment: CDR1 SGHAT and CDR2 FQDESV (reference sequence). The CDR3 consists of 13 residues. Trimming cost V 1 base and J 4 bases, with 7 bases left between them. The CDR3 region has the DNA TGTGCCAGCAGCTTAGAGGGTAGCACTGAAGCTTTCTTT. This sequence encodes CASSLEGSTEAFF.

This clonotype has more than one count but fewer than ten. V gene TRBV6-5 combines with J gene TRBJ1-2; the D is unclear. Germline CDR1 and CDR2: MNHEY and SVGAGI. The CDR3 extends over 12 amino acids. V was trimmed by 4 bases and J by 4 bases, leaving 7 bases between them. CDR3 region: CASSSTGYGYTF. The CDR3 region has the DNA TGTGCCAGCAGTTCGACGGGCTATGGCTACACCTTC.

V and J are TRBV5-1 and TRBJ1-1, with a possible D match to TRBD1 (6 bases). CDR3 length equals 13 residues. Trimming removed 7 bases at V and 1 base at J, with 11 bases between. Germline V gives CDR1 SGHRS, CDR2 YFSETQ. As DNA, the CDR3 is TGCGCCAGCCGACAGGCTGAGAACACTGAAGCTTTCTTT. Encoded protein: CASRQAENTEAFF.

V usage is TRBV30 and J usage is TRBJ1-3; the D is unclear. V was clipped by 7 bases and J by 0 bases, with 10 bases between them. The germline V gene encodes CDR1 GTSNPN and CDR2 SVGIG (reference sequence). This CDR3 region has 13 residues. The CDR3 DNA reads as TGTGCCTATGTCGGGCTCTCTGGAAACACCATATATTTT. Translation gives CAYVGLSGNTIYF.

The chain links TRBV3-1 to TRBJ2-2; TRBD1 might be the D (6 bases). The CDR3 has 13 amino acids. Germline CDR1 is LGHDT and CDR2 is YNNKEL (reference sequence). V was clipped by 6 bases and J by 1 base, with 6 bases between them. CDR3 residues: CASRGQNTGELFF. The CDR3 DNA reads TGTGCCAGCAGGGGACAGAACACCGGGGAGCTGTTTTTT. Drawing the rest from reference TRBV3-1 and TRBJ2-2, the complete variable domain is DTAVSQTPKYLVTQMGNDKSIKCEQNLGHDTMYWYKQDSKKFLKIMFSYNNKELIINETVPNRFSPKSPDKAHLNLHINSLELGDSAVYFCASRGQNTGELFFGEGSRLTVL.

V and J are TRBV28 and TRBJ1-1, with a tentative D call TRBD1 (5 bases). Germline V gene lookup returns CDR1 MDHEN and CDR2 SYDVKM. The CDR3 contains 16 residues. V lost 6 bases and J 1 base, leaving 18 bases between the germline ends. The CDR3 is CASRLGTLPGNTEAFF. CDR3 nucleotides: TGTGCCAGCAGACTCGGGACTCTCCCCGGGAACACTGAAGCTTTCTTT.

The chain combines TRBV19 with TRBJ1-6; unclear D gene. The V gene's germline CDR1 is LNHDA and CDR2 SQIVND (reference sequence). The CDR3 covers 13 residues. V lost 5 bases to trimming and J lost 9 bases, with 11 bases between them. For the CDR3, the DNA is TGTGCCAGTAGTCGAGGAATAAGTTCACCCCTCCACTTT. This encodes CASSRGISSPLHF. Filled out from reference TRBV19 and TRBJ1-6, the complete variable domain reads DGGITQSPKYLFRKEGQNVTLSCEQNLNHDAMYWYRQDPGQGLRLIYYSQIVNDFQKGDIAEGYSVSREKKESFPLTVTSAQKNPTAFYLCASSRGISSPLHFGNGTRLTVT.

The gene calls are TRBV4-1 and TRBJ1-2; no reliable D call. V was shortened by 1 base and J by 0 bases, with 9 bases between the two germline ends. This CDR3 has 15 amino acids. Germline CDR1 MGHRA, CDR2 YSYEKL. In DNA form, the CDR3 reads TGCGCCAGCAGCCAAGTGAGCGAAGCTAACTATGGCTACACCTTC. This sequence encodes CASSQVSEANYGYTF.

This chain uses TRBV12-3 or TRBV12-4 with TRBJ2-3; TRBD1 might be the D (5 bases). The V gene lost 8 bases and the J gene lost 2 bases, with 11 bases spanning the gap. The CDR3 loop spans 13 amino acids. The CDR3 nucleotides are TGTGCCAGCGGATTTGGGGCCACAGATACGCAGTATTTT. Translation gives CASGFGATDTQYF.

In its sample, this clonotype was seen a few times. The chain carries TRBV20-1 and TRBJ2-3; 7 bases align to TRBD1. Germline CDR1 and CDR2: DFQATT and SNEGSKA (reference sequence). The CDR3 runs 13 residues. Trimming cost V 1 base and J 6 bases; bases outside gene matches: 4. The CDR3 DNA reads as TGCAGTGCTAGAGTAGGGGGCCCTGATACGCAGTATTTT. It specifies CSARVGGPDTQYF.

This clonotype was observed a handful of times. The V and J genes are TRBV5-1 and TRBJ2-7; D is uncertain. Germline CDR1 reads SGHRS; CDR2 reads YFSETQ. CDR3 length equals 16 residues. With 5 bases removed from V and 6 bases from J, the gap between germline ends came to 24 bases. CDR3: CASRAADTFEVSEQYF. The CDR3 nucleotides are TGCGCCAGCAGGGCTGCCGACACCTTCGAGGTTTCCGAGCAGTACTTC.

This clonotype was counted between two and nine times. The chain employs TRBV10-3 and TRBJ2-5; 9 nucleotides line up with TRBD2. This CDR3 comprises 16 residues. Per the germline V gene, CDR1 is ENHRY and CDR2 is SYGVKD. The J segment lost 0 bases and the V segment lost 1 base, leaving 3 bases of the junction unmatched. The CDR3 is CAISEWLAGNQETQYF. The CDR3 DNA sequence: TGTGCCATCAGTGAGTGGCTAGCGGGAAACCAAGAGACCCAGTACTTC.

The chain carries TRBV27 and TRBJ2-1; 10 bases map to TRBD2. The length of the CDR3 is 15 residues. V was pared by 3 bases and J by 4 bases, with 3 bases of the junction left unmatched. CDR1 is MNHEY and CDR2 is SMNVEV in the germline V gene (reference sequence). This CDR3 is CASSFPSGGYNEQFF. CDR3 bases: TGTGCCAGCAGTTTCCCTAGCGGGGGATACAATGAGCAGTTCTTC.

This clonotype was seen more than once but under ten times. V is TRBV7-9 and J is TRBJ2-3, with 11 bases matching TRBD2. The CDR3 totals 16 residues. Germline CDR1 and CDR2: SEHNR and FQNEAQ (reference sequence). Unmatched junction bases numbered 8, after V lost 4 bases and J lost 5 bases. The CDR3 nucleotides read TGTGCCAGCAGCTCCCCTAGCGGGGGGCTGATAGATACGCAGTATTTT. It encodes CASSSPSGGLIDTQYF. The whole variable domain, filled in from reference TRBV7-9 and TRBJ2-3, reads DTGVSQNPRHKITKRGQNVTFRCDPISEHNRLYWYRQTLGQGPEFLTYFQNEAQLEKSRLLSDRFSAERPKGSFSTLEIQRTEQGDSAMYLCASSSPSGGLIDTQYFGPGTRLTVL.

This clonotype turned up a few times. As DNA, the CDR3 is TGTGCCATCAGTGACGGCTCCTACGAGCAGTACTTC. Protein product: CAISDGSYEQYF. This chain uses TRBV10-3 with TRBJ2-7; the D is unclear. Germline CDR1 ENHRY, CDR2 SYGVKD. This CDR3 contains 12 residues. Trimming left V 3 bases short and J 0 bases short, with 3 bases between.

This sequence joins TRBV7-2 and TRBJ2-2; D possibly uses TRBD1 or TRBD2 (7 bases each). CDR3 length equals 15 residues. Germline CDR1 is SGHTA and CDR2 is FQGNSA. The V end lost 5 bases, the J end lost 10 bases, and 20 bases lay between the germline ends. The CDR3 DNA follows: TGTGCCAGCAGCCCCGGACTAGGGGGCCACGAGGAGCTGTTTTTT. The encoded protein is CASSPGLGGHEELFF.

This sequence joins TRBV7-3 and TRBJ2-2; TRBD2 might be the D (5 bases). There are 14 residues in the CDR3. Germline loops: CDR1 SGHTA, CDR2 FQGTGA. Trimming left V 5 bases short and J 7 bases short, with 14 bases between. CDR3 loop: CASSPKNRDGELFF. The CDR3 coding sequence is TGTGCCAGCAGCCCCAAAAATCGGGACGGGGAGCTGTTTTTT. The whole variable domain, filled in from reference TRBV7-3 and TRBJ2-2, reads GAGVSQTPSNKVTEKGKYVELRCDPISGHTALYWYRQSLGQGPEFLIYFQGTGAADDSGLPNDRFFAVRPEGSVSTLKIQRTERGDSAVYLCASSPKNRDGELFFGEGSRLTVL.

The chain has TRBV4-1 and TRBJ2-5; 7 bases fit TRBD2. Germline lookup yields CDR1 MGHRA and CDR2 YSYEKL. The CDR3 loop spans 16 amino acids. With 3 bases clipped from V and 2 bases from J, the junction kept 9 bases outside the gene matches. CDR3 coding DNA: TGCGCCAGCAGCCAGCCCATACTAGCGAGACAAGAGACCCAGTACTTC. Translation: CASSQPILARQETQYF.

This clonotype was detected only a few times. The chain recombines TRBV5-1 with TRBJ2-7; the D call may be TRBD1 or TRBD2 (6 bases each). Trimming removed 0 bases from V and 4 bases from J, with 14 bases in between. Per the germline V gene, CDR1 is SGHRS and CDR2 is YFSETQ. CDR3 length: 15 amino acids. The CDR3 DNA is TGCGCCAGCAGCTTGGAATCGGGGGCCTTGTACGAGCAGTACGTC. Protein sequence: CASSLESGALYEQYV.

The genes are TRBV29-1 and TRBJ2-1; the match to TRBD1 covers 7 bases. The V segment lost 7 bases and the J segment 5 bases; nucleotides outside the gene matches: 8. The CDR3 totals 13 residues. Per germline, CDR1 SQVTM and CDR2 ANQGSEA. The CDR3 DNA sequence: TGCAGCGGCCGGGACAGAAATAACAATGAGCAGTTCTTC. It yields the protein CSGRDRNNNEQFF.

The chain joins TRBV6-2 or TRBV6-3 to TRBJ2-6; D possibly corresponds to TRBD1 (6 bases). Deletions cut 7 bases from V and 0 bases from J, with 19 bases between. From germline, CDR1 is MNHEY and CDR2 SVGEGT. The CDR3 totals 18 residues. The CDR3 protein is CASILGARRTSGANVLTF. The CDR3 region has the DNA TGTGCCAGCATCCTGGGGGCCCGGAGGACCTCTGGGGCCAACGTCCTGACTTTC.

This clonotype was detected only a few times. J is TRBJ2-7 and V is TRBV11-1; weak D call: TRBD1 (5 bases). This CDR3 comprises 14 residues. Germline values: CDR1 SGHAT, CDR2 FQDESV (reference sequence). Trimming removed 8 bases at V and 3 bases at J, with 17 bases between. The CDR3 sequence is CASSIGSGFYEQYF. In DNA form, the CDR3 reads TGTGCCAGCTCGATTGGCTCAGGGTTCTACGAGCAGTACTTC.

This clonotype was detected a few times. This sequence joins TRBV24-1 and TRBJ2-2, with 11 bases identical to TRBD2. Trimming took 7 bases from V and 0 from J; bases not matched to a gene: 6. The CDR3 totals 17 residues. Germline V gene data show CDR1 as KGHDR and CDR2 as SFDVKD. This CDR3 reads CATSHLAGGSNTGELFF. CDR3 DNA sequence: TGTGCCACCAGCCATCTAGCGGGGGGATCGAACACCGGGGAGCTGTTTTTT.

This chain uses TRBV6-2 or TRBV6-3 with TRBJ2-1; no clear D. Trimming cost V 7 bases and J 5 bases, with 12 bases left between them. In germline, CDR1 is MNHEY, CDR2 SVGEGT. This CDR3 comprises 13 residues. CDR3 residues: CASNLRGHNEQFF. CDR3 nucleotides: TGTGCCAGCAACCTCCGCGGACACAATGAGCAGTTCTTC.